The clone carrying this TCR beta chain has ten or more counts. TCRdb analysed the reads with MiXCR anew, one entry per CDR3 protein. The sample yields approximately 320,000 distinct CDR3 sequences, 9.5% seen once. Trimming cost V 6 bases and J 3 bases; bases outside gene matches: 11. This CDR3 contains 16 residues. The record originates from a study of T cell repertoires in cytomegalovirus infection. This clonotype was sampled from a human donor in good health (CMV status not recorded). Some clones in this sample may be carry-over from other donors' samples. Sequencing was carried out using PBMCs. V is TRBV12-3 or TRBV12-4 and J is TRBJ2-4, with 7 bases lining up with TRBD2. CDR3 sequence (DNA): TGTGCCAGCAGCCGAGCGCCTAGCGGCATCAAAAACATTCAGTACTTC. This gives the protein CASSRAPSGIKNIQYF.